This T cell receptor beta chain is drawn from a study of T cell responses to AZD1222 COVID-19 vaccine. Study results and caveats: The donor group comprised mostly white British people and more females; the analysis possibly underestimated clonal diversity.

Sequencing used immunoSEQ multiplex PCR; TCRdb keeps in-frame clones, though not all of them. Of fewer than 85,000 clones in the sample, 83% were seen once. The length of the CDR3 is 14 residues. V shed 0 bases and J shed 6 bases, with 13 bases lying between them. Per the germline V gene, CDR1 is SGHDT and CDR2 is YYEEEE. On this clone itself: Its specificity is not known.

Second-dose intervals of approximately 4 or approximately 12 weeks were pooled. The material sequenced was peripheral blood, taken 28 days after the second AZD1222 dose. The clonotype originates from an adult who received the AZD1222 COVID-19 vaccine. The chain employs TRBV5-6 and TRBJ2-7; no definite D call. CDR3 DNA sequence: TGTGCCAGCAGCTTGGGACACCTGGGAATCGAGCAGTACTTC. It codes for CASSLGHLGIEQYF.